Listed below are T cell receptor beta chains from one sample, sequenced in a study of Ad26.COV2.S vaccination and SARS-CoV-2 variants. The method was immunoSEQ multiplex PCR; TCRdb's version includes in-frame clones alone and lacks a portion of them. Of more than 400,000 clones listed, roughly 88% are singletons. The sequenced sample was peripheral blood, obtained in a trial of Ad26.COV2.S vaccine versus placebo. These receptors were collected from a person aged 18-60 years who received the Ad26.COV2.S COVID-19 vaccine or a placebo. CDR3s include the opening cysteine and the closing phenylalanine or tryptophan. The order of the fields is V gene, J gene, clone size, D gene, CDR3 DNA, CDR3 protein. A D gene is named only where the DNA matches it firmly. Expanded clones are given a class, and other clones once, few, many or no size at all.

>TRBV6-2/TRBV6-3|TRBJ2-3|NA|NA
TGTGCCAGCAGCCCCAGCACAGATACGCAGTATTTT
CASSPSTDTQYF
>TRBV28|TRBJ1-5|NA|NA
TGTGCCAGCAGTTGGGGAGGAAATCAGCCCCAGCATTTT
CASSWGGNQPQHF
>TRBV3-1/TRBV3-2|TRBJ2-3|once|NA
TGTGCCAGCAGCGGCCATTGGCCAGAAACAGATACGCAGTATTTT
CASSGHWPETDTQYF
>TRBV2|TRBJ1-2|NA|TRBD1
TGTGCCAGCAGTCGACAGGGGCGCAACTATGGCTACACCTTC
CASSRQGRNYGYTF
>TRBV4-2|TRBJ2-3|NA|NA
TGTGCCAGCAGCCAAGAGATCACAGATACGCAGTATTTT
CASSQEITDTQYF
>TRBV7-2|TRBJ1-1|NA|NA
TGTGCCAGTACCAGATTAGGCACTGAAGCTTTCTTT
CASTRLGTEAFF
>TRBV19|TRBJ2-1|NA|NA
TGTGCCAGTAGTCTCTCAGTGGGCGGGAATACCATCGATTCGGGATATGAGCAGTTCTTC
CASSLSVGGNTIDSGYEQFF
>TRBV11-3|TRBJ2-1|NA|TRBD2
TGTGCCAGCAGCTTAGATAGCGGGAATGACAATGAGCAGTTCTTC
CASSLDSGNDNEQFF
>TRBV6-5|TRBJ2-5|NA|TRBD2
TGTGCCAGCAGTTACACTAGCGGGTTCCAAGAGACCCAGTACTTC
CASSYTSGFQETQYF
>TRBV27|TRBJ2-7|NA|NA
TGTGCCAGCAGTTTAGATGGCGGGGCCTACGAGCAGTACTTC
CASSLDGGAYEQYF
>TRBV28|TRBJ2-2|NA|NA
TGTGCCAGCAGTCCTGGACCCCTTACGAACACCGGGGAGCTGTTTTTT
CASSPGPLTNTGELFF
>TRBV20-1|TRBJ2-5|NA|NA
TGCAGTGCTAGTCCGGGACCCCAAGGAGAGACCCAGTACTTC
CSASPGPQGETQYF
>TRBV29-1|TRBJ2-7|NA|NA
TGCAGCCCGAGGGAACGAGGAGGGAACGAGCAGTACTTC
CSPRERGGNEQYF
>TRBV19|TRBJ2-2|NA|NA
TGTGCCAGTAAGGAGCGGAACACCGGGGAGCTGTTTTTT
CASKERNTGELFF
>TRBV28|TRBJ2-7|NA|NA
TGTGCCAGCAGTCTTACTAGCACACCCCACGAGCAGTACTTC
CASSLTSTPHEQYF
>TRBV28|TRBJ2-1|NA|NA
TGTGCCAGCAGTGAAGACAGTTTGAATGAGCAGTTCTTC
CASSEDSLNEQFF
>TRBV6-5|TRBJ2-5|NA|NA
TGTGCCAGCATAGTGGGCAGGGTGGGCGAGACCCAGTACTTC
CASIVGRVGETQYF
>TRBV7-6|TRBJ2-3|NA|NA
TGTGCCAGCAGCTTAGCGGCGCGGGCATTAACAGATACGCAGTATTTT
CASSLAARALTDTQYF
>TRBV18|TRBJ2-7|few|NA
TGTGCCAGCTCACCCGCCTCTAGCGACTCCTACGAGCAGTACTTC
CASSPASSDSYEQYF
>TRBV20-1|TRBJ2-1|NA|NA
TGCAGTGCTAGTATAGGGTCCACCTACAATGAGCAGTTCTTC
CSASIGSTYNEQFF
>TRBV7-6|TRBJ1-2|NA|NA
TGTGCCAGCAGCTTAGGGTCAAACAGGGAAGTTATGAGTGATGGCTACACCTTC
CASSLGSNREVMSDGYTF
>TRBV29-1|TRBJ2-6|once|TRBD1
TGCAGCGTTGAAGGGACAGGGTTCGCTGGGGCCAACGTCCTGACTTTC
CSVEGTGFAGANVLTF
>TRBV28|TRBJ2-1|NA|NA
TGTGCCAGCAGGTCGTATGGTGAGCAGTTCTTC
CASRSYGEQFF
>TRBV5-1|TRBJ2-6|NA|NA
TGCGCCAGCAGCTTGACGGGGACTGGGGCCAACGTCCTGACTTTC
CASSLTGTGANVLTF
>TRBV30|TRBJ2-1|NA|NA
TGTGCCTGGAGTGTAAGGGAGAAGATCTCCTACAATGAGCAGTTCTTC
CAWSVREKISYNEQFF
>TRBV28|TRBJ2-5|NA|NA
TGTGCCAGCAGCCCCCCGGGACTCAGTTTAGAGACCCAGTACTTC
CASSPPGLSLETQYF
>TRBV27|TRBJ2-6|NA|NA
TGTGCCAGCAGTTCAGAAGGACTCGGGGCCAACGTCCTGACTTTC
CASSSEGLGANVLTF
>TRBV10-3|TRBJ1-1|NA|NA
TGTGCCATCAGTGAGTCCCGGGGGCGGAGAGTGAGGACTGAAGCTTTCTTT
CAISESRGRRVRTEAFF
>TRBV27|TRBJ2-2|NA|TRBD1
TGTGCCAGCAGTCCGATCGGACAGGGCGTTGAGCTGTTTTTT
CASSPIGQGVELFF
>TRBV5-4|TRBJ2-7|NA|NA
TGTGCCAGCAGCTTGAAAGGGGTCGAGCAGTACTTC
CASSLKGVEQYF
>TRBV2|TRBJ2-1|once|NA
TGTGCCAGCAGGGCCGGGGGCATTAGCTATGAGCAGTTCTTC
CASRAGGISYEQFF
>TRBV28|TRBJ1-2|NA|NA
TGTGCCAGCCTTCCCCAGGGCTCTAACTATGGCTACACCTTC
CASLPQGSNYGYTF
>TRBV6-5|TRBJ1-5|NA|NA
TGTGCCAGCACTCTCCGCGCACAGGGACTTCAGCCCCAGCATTTT
CASTLRAQGLQPQHF
>TRBV7-2|TRBJ2-3|NA|TRBD1
TGTGCCAGCAGCAGAAGGACAGGGTACCCCTCCGATACGCAGTATTTT
CASSRRTGYPSDTQYF
>TRBV27|TRBJ2-1|NA|NA
TGTGCCAGCAGACACCATGGGGGCGATGAGCAGTTCTTC
CASRHHGGDEQFF
>TRBV19|TRBJ2-3|NA|NA
TGTGCCACCGAATCCGGAGACGGTGCAGATACGCAGTATTTT
CATESGDGADTQYF
>TRBV27|TRBJ1-6|NA|NA
TGTGCCAGCAGTCCGAGCGGGACCAGATGGTCACCCCTCCACTTT
CASSPSGTRWSPLHF
>TRBV18|TRBJ1-1|NA|NA
TGTGCCAGCTCACCCGTTTTGGGCGCGGGGGACACTGAAGCTTTCTTT
CASSPVLGAGDTEAFF
>TRBV27|TRBJ2-5|NA|TRBD1
TGTGCCAGCAGGGTGGGACAGGGCCAAGAGACCCAGTACTTC
CASRVGQGQETQYF
>TRBV4-2|TRBJ1-6|NA|TRBD1
TGTGCCAGCAGCCAAGATATAGGGACAGGGAATTCACCCCTCCACTTT
CASSQDIGTGNSPLHF
>TRBV7-9|TRBJ2-1|NA|NA
TGTGCCAGCAGCTCAGGGACGGATGGCTACAATGAGCAGTTCTTC
CASSSGTDGYNEQFF
>TRBV7-8|TRBJ2-5|NA|TRBD1
TGTGCCAGCAGCTGGGGTCTACAGGGGAGACAAGAGACCCAGTACTTC
CASSWGLQGRQETQYF
>TRBV7-2|TRBJ2-3|NA|NA
TGTGCCAGCAGCGATACAGGGTACACAGATACGCAGTATTTT
CASSDTGYTDTQYF
>TRBV27|TRBJ2-1|NA|TRBD2
TGTGCCAGCTCCGGGGGGGCGGGCCCTTACAATGAGCAGTTCTTC
CASSGGAGPYNEQFF
>TRBV10-3|TRBJ2-3|NA|NA
TGTGCCATCAGTGGAACGGGGACAGATACGCAGTATTTT
CAISGTGTDTQYF
>TRBV9|TRBJ2-1|NA|TRBD2
TGTGCCAGCAAGCCGCTAGCGGCGATTCAATACAATGAGCAGTTCTTC
CASKPLAAIQYNEQFF
>TRBV9|TRBJ1-3|NA|NA
TGTGCCAGCAGCGTAGTGGAGGGTTTGGGGAACACCATATATTTT
CASSVVEGLGNTIYF
>TRBV24-1|TRBJ2-5|NA|TRBD1
TGTGCCACCAGTGACCCCCGACAGGGGGGTCAAGAGACCCAGTACTTC
CATSDPRQGGQETQYF
>TRBV28|TRBJ2-3|once|NA
TGTGCCAGCAGTCCGCACAGCACAGATACGCAGTATTTT
CASSPHSTDTQYF